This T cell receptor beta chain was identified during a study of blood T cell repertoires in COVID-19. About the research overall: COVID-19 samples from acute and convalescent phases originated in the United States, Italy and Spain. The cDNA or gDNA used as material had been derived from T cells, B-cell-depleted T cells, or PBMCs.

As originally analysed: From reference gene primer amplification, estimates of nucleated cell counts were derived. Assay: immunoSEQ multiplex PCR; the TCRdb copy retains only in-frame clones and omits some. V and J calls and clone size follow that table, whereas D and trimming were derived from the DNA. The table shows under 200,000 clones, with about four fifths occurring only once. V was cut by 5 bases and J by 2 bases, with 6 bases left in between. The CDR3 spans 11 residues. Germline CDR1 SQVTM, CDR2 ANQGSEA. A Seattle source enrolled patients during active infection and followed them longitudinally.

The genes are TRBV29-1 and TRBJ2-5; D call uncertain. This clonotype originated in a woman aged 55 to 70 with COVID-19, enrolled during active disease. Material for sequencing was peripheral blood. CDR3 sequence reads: CSVTPQETQYF. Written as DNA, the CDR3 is TGCAGCGTTACTCCGCAAGAGACCCAGTACTTC.